Each of the 24 T cell receptor beta chains below was sequenced from the same sample in a study of CD8+ T cells in alopecia areata. cDNA serving as the sequencing template came from extracted, reverse transcribed RNA. Produced via immunoSEQ multiplex PCR; TCRdb's table is partial and in-frame only. The table shows over 70,000 clones, with around 67% occurring only once. Treatment specified: oral pan-JAK inhibitor, 5-10 mg twice daily. The sample was CD8+ T cells sorted from blood, taken at week 24, from a patient treated with tofacitinib. These receptors all come from a human donor with alopecia areata.

The rearrangement joins TRBV4-1 to TRBJ1-1, with a tentative D call TRBD1 (6 bases). Looked up from germline, CDR1 is MGHRA and CDR2 is YSYEKL. CDR3 length: 15 residues. V was shortened by 0 bases and J by 3 bases, with 11 bases between the two germline ends. The CDR3: CASSQDGGAYTEAFF. Here the CDR3 DNA reads TGCGCCAGCAGCCAAGACGGGGGCGCTTACACTGAAGCTTTCTTT.

Only a few counts were recorded for this clone. This chain links TRBV7-3 with TRBJ2-1; D gene unclear. Germline CDR1 reads SGHTA; CDR2 reads FQGTGA. V was cut by 3 bases and J by 8 bases, with 8 bases left in between. This CDR3 has 12 amino acids. CDR3 sequence (DNA): TGTGCCAGCAGCTTTAATGGCTATGAGCAGTTCTTC. Encoded protein: CASSFNGYEQFF. Combining the CDR3 with reference TRBV7-3 and TRBJ2-1 gives the whole variable domain GAGVSQTPSNKVTEKGKYVELRCDPISGHTALYWYRQSLGQGPEFLIYFQGTGAADDSGLPNDRFFAVRPEGSVSTLKIQRTERGDSAVYLCASSFNGYEQFFGPGTRLTVL.

This chain uses TRBV9 with TRBJ1-2; D unclear. The CDR3 totals 16 residues. Germline CDR1 SGDLS, CDR2 YYNGEE. Trimming cost V 0 bases and J 3 bases, with 15 bases left between them. The chain's CDR3 is CASSVESTSRDYGYTF. The DNA of the CDR3 is TGTGCCAGCAGCGTAGAGTCCACTAGTAGGGACTATGGCTACACCTTC.

This clone showed up just a few times. The chain has TRBV5-4 and TRBJ1-1; no clear D. The CDR3 spans 14 residues. Trimming took off 0 bases at V and 2 bases at J, with 8 bases between the two ends. Germline V gene sequence: CDR1 SGHNT, CDR2 YYREEE (reference sequence). The DNA of the CDR3 is TGTGCCAGCAGCTTGGCACAGCTTAACACTGAAGCTTTCTTT. It is translated as CASSLAQLNTEAFF.

This chain links TRBV2 with TRBJ2-5; D gene ambiguous. The CDR3 is 13 residues long. Germline CDR1 and CDR2: SNHLY and FYNNEI. The V and J ends lost 3 bases and 1 base respectively, with 6 bases between them. The CDR3 nucleotides are TGTGCCAGCAGTGATCGGATCCAAGAGACCCAGTACTTC. This codes for CASSDRIQETQYF.

This clone showed up just once. The CDR3 protein is CASSLPGQGVDYGYTF. In DNA, the CDR3 is TGCGCCAGCAGCTTACCGGGACAGGGAGTTGACTATGGCTACACCTTC. The chain couples TRBV4-1 to TRBJ1-2; 9 nucleotides match TRBD1. This CDR3 contains 16 residues. V gave up 5 bases and J gave up 3 bases; unmatched junction bases: 10. Germline assignment: CDR1 MGHRA and CDR2 YSYEKL.

The chain joins TRBV9 to TRBJ1-1, with TRBD1 identical over 10 bases. Germline trimming cut 7 bases from V and 0 bases from J; bases unmatched to any gene: 0. Germline CDR1 is SGDLS and CDR2 is YYNGEE. This CDR3 is built from 13 residues. In DNA form, the CDR3 reads TGTGCCAGCGGGACAGGGGTGAACACTGAAGCTTTCTTT. Protein product: CASGTGVNTEAFF.

The chain recombines TRBV27 with TRBJ1-5; 9 nucleotides agree with TRBD1. The CDR3 totals 15 residues. Germline CDR1 MNHEY, CDR2 SMNVEV (reference sequence). Trimming cost V 5 bases and J 3 bases; bases outside gene matches: 5. Written as DNA, the CDR3 is TGTGCCAGCAGTCCGACAGGGGGGGTCAATCAGCCCCAGCATTTT. Translation gives CASSPTGGVNQPQHF.

Comment on this clone: This sample includes further DNA sequences coding for the same CDR3. The J gene is TRBJ2-2, the V gene TRBV19; unclear D gene. The CDR3 covers 11 residues. With 3 bases removed from V and 6 bases from J, the gap between germline ends came to 2 bases. CDR1 and CDR2 (germline): LNHDA, SQIVND (reference sequence). This CDR3 reads CASSISGELFF. As DNA, the CDR3 is TGTGCCAGTAGTATTTCCGGGGAGCTGTTTTTT.

The gene calls are TRBV4-2 and TRBJ1-3; the match to TRBD1 covers 7 bases. V lost 4 bases, J lost 3 bases, and 6 bases stayed unmatched. This CDR3 spans 15 amino acids. Germline CDR1 is LGHNA and CDR2 is YNFKEQ. The CDR3 reads CASSRDRKDGNTIYF. CDR3 DNA: TGTGCCAGCAGCCGGGACAGAAAAGATGGAAACACCATATATTTT.

The V call is TRBV10-3, the J call TRBJ2-7; D perhaps matches TRBD1 (6 bases). Trimming removed 4 bases from V and 5 bases from J, with 18 bases in between. The CDR3 is 15 amino acids. Germline V gives CDR1 ENHRY, CDR2 SYGVKD. The CDR3 here is CAISASEQGFHEQYF. For the CDR3, the DNA is TGTGCCATCAGTGCGTCTGAGCAGGGGTTCCACGAGCAGTACTTC.

Concerning this clone itself: Germline is not matched at one junction end, which may reflect a read error. The chain couples TRBV10-3 to TRBJ2-7, with 11 bases fitting TRBD1. The CDR3 length is 15 residues. Germline CDR1 is ENHRY and CDR2 is SYGVKD. The CDR3 sequence is CAIRESGQGAYEQYF. The CDR3 DNA reads as TGTGCCATCAGGGAGTCGGGACAGGGGGCCTACGAGCAGTACTTC.

The genes are TRBV9 and TRBJ2-7, with 7 bases that match TRBD2. The CDR3 has 13 residues. CDR1 is SGDLS and CDR2 is YYNGEE in the germline V gene. J gave up 4 bases and V 3 bases, and 4 bases lay outside the gene matches. This chain's CDR3 is CASSATSSYEQYF. The CDR3 DNA reads TGTGCCAGCAGCGCGACTAGCTCATACGAGCAGTACTTC.

This chain connects TRBV2 to TRBJ1-1; D is unclear. The length of the CDR3 is 14 residues. Germline V lookup: CDR1 SNHLY, CDR2 FYNNEI. V lost 4 bases to trimming and J lost 0 bases, with 9 bases between them. The CDR3 DNA is TGTGCCAGCAGTGGTCCAGAAATGAACACTGAAGCTTTCTTT. Its protein product is CASSGPEMNTEAFF.

The chain joins TRBV4-1 to TRBJ2-2; D gene uncertain. The CDR3 covers 17 residues. CDR1 MGHRA and CDR2 YSYEKL come from the germline V gene. V lost 5 bases to trimming and J lost 0 bases, with 16 bases between them. The CDR3 is CASSYDGKTANTGELFF. The CDR3 nucleotides are TGCGCCAGCAGCTACGACGGAAAGACTGCGAACACCGGGGAGCTGTTTTTT.

This clone was seen more than once but under ten times. The rearrangement links TRBV28 to TRBJ1-1; unclear D gene. Germline lookup yields CDR1 MDHEN and CDR2 SYDVKM. The germline V and J ends were trimmed by 5 bases and 8 bases, with 12 bases remaining between them. This CDR3 is 12 amino acids long. CDR3 sequence (DNA): TGTGCCAGCAGTGACCCGGGAACCGAAGCTTTCTTT. Its protein product is CASSDPGTEAFF. Based on the CDR3 plus reference TRBV28 and TRBJ1-1, the full variable domain is DVKVTQSSRYLVKRTGEKVFLECVQDMDHENMFWYRQDPGLGLRLIYFSYDVKMKEKGDIPEGYSVSREKKERFSLILESASTNQTSMYLCASSDPGTEAFFGQGTRLTVV.

Comments on this clone: Distinct nucleotide sequences in the sample also encode this CDR3. The chain combines TRBV27 with TRBJ1-2, with 7 bases identical to TRBD1. The V and J ends lost 2 bases and 5 bases, in that order; junction bases with no gene match: 5. Germline V gives CDR1 MNHEY, CDR2 SMNVEV (reference sequence). The CDR3 length is 14 residues. CDR3 DNA sequence: TGTGCCAGCAGTTTAAGGGGGCAAGGGTATGGCTACACCTTC. It specifies CASSLRGQGYGYTF.

This clone has more than one count but fewer than ten. The CDR3 DNA follows: TGTGCCAGCAGCTTTTCCGCTGGGGGTGACGAGCAGTACTTC. It is translated as CASSFSAGGDEQYF. V and J are TRBV7-9 and TRBJ2-7; the D call may be TRBD1 or TRBD2 (5 bases each). The length of the CDR3 is 14 residues. Germline CDR1 reads SEHNR; CDR2 reads FQNEAQ (reference sequence). V was trimmed by 3 bases and J by 5 bases, leaving 14 bases between them.

The chain couples TRBV5-6 to TRBJ2-1; D is uncertain. Deletions cut 4 bases from V and 6 bases from J, with 8 bases between. Germline values: CDR1 SGHDT, CDR2 YYEEEE. CDR3 length equals 12 residues. This CDR3 is CASSLRTNEQFF. For the CDR3, the DNA is TGTGCCAGCAGCCTCCGAACCAATGAGCAGTTCTTC. Drawing the rest from reference TRBV5-6 and TRBJ2-1, the complete variable domain is DAGVTQSPTHLIKTRGQQVTLRCSPKSGHDTVSWYQQALGQGPQFIFQYYEEEERQRGNFPDRFSGHQFPNYSSELNVNALLLGDSALYLCASSLRTNEQFFGPGTRLTVL.

The chain combines TRBV7-6 with TRBJ2-5; D is tentatively TRBD1 or TRBD2 (6 bases each). This CDR3 is 15 amino acids long. V lost 1 base and J 4 bases, leaving 13 bases between the germline ends. Germline-derived CDR1 and CDR2 are SGHVS and FNYEAQ. DNA for the CDR3: TGTGCCAGCAGCTTAGGGGGGGCCGGGGGAGAGACCCAGTACTTC. Amino acids: CASSLGGAGGETQYF.

The V and J genes are TRBV7-2 and TRBJ2-5; unclear D gene. There are 11 residues in the CDR3. Germline V gene sequence: CDR1 SGHTA, CDR2 FQGNSA. Trimming cost V 5 bases and J 7 bases, with 8 bases left between them. The CDR3 DNA reads TGTGCCAGCAGCCCCCAGGCGACCCAGTACTTC. It translates to CASSPQATQYF.

This chain joins TRBV9 and TRBJ2-7; 7 positions match TRBD1. Germline CDR1 is SGDLS and CDR2 is YYNGEE. The trim removed 9 bases at V and 4 bases at J, leaving 13 bases unmatched. CDR3 length: 14 amino acids. CDR3 protein: CATKGPGGTYEQYF. In DNA form, the CDR3 reads TGTGCCACCAAGGGTCCAGGGGGAACGTACGAGCAGTACTTC.

The rearrangement joins TRBV4-1 to TRBJ2-1; weak D call: TRBD1 (6 bases). This CDR3 is built from 12 residues. Germline values: CDR1 MGHRA, CDR2 YSYEKL. V was shortened by 3 bases and J by 10 bases, with 10 bases between the two germline ends. The DNA for the CDR3 is TGCGCCAGCAGCCAGGTCGGACAGGAGCAGTTCTTC. Its protein is CASSQVGQEQFF.

Sample share makes this clone large. The rearrangement uses TRBV4-1 and TRBJ2-1; D is uncertain. The CDR3 extends over 13 amino acids. Germline-derived CDR1 and CDR2 are MGHRA and YSYEKL. Trimming cost V 0 bases and J 12 bases, with 12 bases left between them. CDR3 sequence (DNA): TGCGCCAGCAGCCAAGATCCGGGCTTGGGGCAGTTCTTC. Protein: CASSQDPGLGQFF.